This TCR beta chain was obtained from a study of T cells in Graves' hyperthyroidism and ophthalmopathy. Whole-study findings and limits: In blood, most of the thyroid clonotypes expanded above 0.001 were also present.

A word on this clonotype: No antigen is known for it.

The V gene end was trimmed by 3 bases and the J gene end by 9 bases; junction bases not matched to a gene: 7. The CDR3 loop spans 14 amino acids. The germline gives CDR1 SEHNR, CDR2 FQNEAQ (reference sequence). The source material, RNA transcripts, was used to amplify TCR beta CDR3 regions. The HTBI primer set served for first-round RT-PCR of the TCR CDR3. TCRdb reprocessed the multiplex PCR reads via MiXCR and lists one record per CDR3 protein. The repertoire has more than 20,000 distinct CDR3 sequences, roughly 49% of them found once; the top ten carry around 25%. Patients were excluded for uncontrolled infection, other autoimmune disease, pregnancy or lactation. The PBMCs were sourced from fresh peripheral blood (approximately 9.6 ml).

The sample consisted of blood. This receptor was obtained from a middle-aged woman with Graves' hyperthyroidism that later progressed to Graves' ophthalmopathy. The chain couples TRBV7-9 to TRBJ2-1, with 8 positions matching TRBD1. The CDR3 DNA is TGTGCCAGCAGCTTTGGGACAGGCCCGGGTGAGCAGTTCTTC. Translating it yields CASSFGTGPGEQFF.